Described below is a single TCR beta chain sequence and its context. This CDR3 contains 15 residues. The V gene lost 2 bases and the J gene lost 4 bases, with 14 bases spanning the gap. The germline gives CDR1 GTSNPN, CDR2 SVGIG (reference sequence). The sample comes from a study of blood T cell repertoires in COVID-19. Original analysis: Nucleated cell number was recorded as an estimate derived from reference gene primer amplification. The data were produced by immunoSEQ multiplex PCR, yet TCRdb's version contains in-frame clones alone and is incomplete. V, J and clone size were drawn from that table, and D and trimming were deduced from the DNA. The sample records approximately 240,000 clones, around four fifths being singletons.

The chain combines TRBV30 with TRBJ2-2; possible D gene TRBD1, 6 bases. The receptor comes from an elderly woman with active or convalescent COVID-19. Input material: peripheral blood. The CDR3 loop is CAWSPAGAGTGELFF. The CDR3 nucleotides are TGTGCCTGGAGTCCGGCAGGGGCGGGCACCGGGGAGCTGTTTTTT.